The 20 T cell receptor beta chains listed next were all sequenced from one sample in a study of beta chain features in type 1 diabetes. Overall study results and limits: TCRB CDR3s from Type 1 diabetes patients were moderately but significantly shorter in all four CD4+ subsets.

Reverse transcribing all isolated RNA meant expressed TCRB transcripts were sequenced. Only in-frame clones appear in the TCRdb table, and some are missing; sequencing was by immunoSEQ multiplex PCR. Here the sample spans over 600,000 clones, around 11% being singletons. Antigens of these TCRs are unknown. The specimen sequenced was naive CD4+ T cells from blood. The receptors come from a man aged 25 to 45 with type 1 diabetes.

The gene calls are TRBV6-1 and TRBJ1-1, with D maybe TRBD1 (5 bases). The CDR3 loop spans 14 amino acids. V was trimmed by 6 bases and J by 6 bases, leaving 17 bases between them. The V gene's germline CDR1 is MNHNS and CDR2 SASEGT. CDR3 sequence: CASSSTESLAEAFF. The CDR3 DNA reads TGTGCCAGCAGCTCGACAGAAAGTCTCGCTGAAGCTTTCTTT.

This clone occurred a few times. The rearrangement joins TRBV7-9 to TRBJ1-2; no definite D call. Trimming took off 7 bases at V and 4 bases at J, with 13 bases between the two ends. In germline, CDR1 is SEHNR, CDR2 FQNEAQ (reference sequence). CDR3 length: 13 residues. The CDR3: CASTERGGYGYTF. The CDR3 DNA reads as TGTGCCAGCACGGAGCGGGGAGGCTATGGCTACACCTTC.

This clone turned up a few times. This chain links TRBV4-1 with TRBJ2-6, with D hard to call. Germline values: CDR1 MGHRA, CDR2 YSYEKL. Trimming took off 1 base at V and 0 bases at J, with 7 bases between the two ends. CDR3 size: 16 residues. The DNA for the CDR3 is TGCGCCAGCAGCCAAGTCCAGTTCTCTGGGGCCAACGTCCTGACTTTC. This codes for CASSQVQFSGANVLTF.

This sequence joins TRBV28 and TRBJ1-2, with 11 bases that match TRBD1. V trimming: 6 bases; J trimming: 4 bases; junction bases outside the gene matches: 4. The CDR3 sequence is 14 residues long. Germline values: CDR1 MDHEN, CDR2 SYDVKM. CDR3 sequence reads: CASSPGQGGYGYTF. The CDR3 region has the DNA TGTGCCAGCAGCCCGGGACAGGGGGGCTATGGCTACACCTTC.

A word on this clone: The sample has other DNA sequences that encode this CDR3 too. The chain carries TRBV4-3 and TRBJ1-5, with D possibly matching TRBD1 (6 bases). The germline gives CDR1 LGHNA, CDR2 YSLEER. V lost 4 bases and J 4 bases, leaving 11 bases between the germline ends. This CDR3 comprises 14 residues. This chain's CDR3 is CASSRGQGNQPQHF. DNA of the CDR3: TGCGCCAGCAGCCGGGGGCAGGGGAATCAGCCCCAGCATTTT.

This clone was observed a handful of times. The V and J genes are TRBV29-1 and TRBJ2-1; no reliable D call. The CDR3 covers 12 residues. With 7 bases removed from V and 7 bases from J, the gap between germline ends came to 14 bases. Germline-derived CDR1 and CDR2 are SQVTM and ANQGSEA. CDR3 amino acids: CSAEPPTNEQFF. The DNA of the CDR3 is TGCAGCGCCGAACCACCCACGAATGAGCAGTTCTTC.

CDR3 bases: TGTGCCAGCAGCTTGGCCTCGAAGTGGGAAAAACTGTTTTTT. It translates to CASSLASKWEKLFF. V usage is TRBV5-5 and J usage is TRBJ1-4; D is undetermined. CDR1 SGHKS and CDR2 YYEKEE come from the germline V gene (reference sequence). CDR3 length equals 14 residues. The V end lost 0 bases, the J end lost 8 bases, and 11 bases lay between the germline ends. Full variable domain (outside the CDR3, taken from reference TRBV5-5 and TRBJ1-4): DAGVTQSPTHLIKTRGQQVTLRCSPISGHKSVSWYQQVLGQGPQFIFQYYEKEERGRGNFPDRFSARQFPNYSSELNVNALLLGDSALYLCASSLASKWEKLFFGSGTQLSVL.

This clone showed up just a few times. This chain joins TRBV6-5 and TRBJ2-7, with TRBD1 matching over 10 bases. Germline V gene data show CDR1 as MNHEY and CDR2 as SVGAGI. This CDR3 is 14 amino acids long. Trimming at V came to 5 bases and at J to 5 bases, leaving 6 bases not matched to a gene. The CDR3 loop reads CASSPGQGTHEQYF. CDR3 nucleotide sequence: TGTGCCAGCAGTCCGGGACAGGGGACGCACGAGCAGTACTTC.

In its sample, this clone was seen a few times. The genes are TRBV30 and TRBJ2-3; D not resolved. This CDR3 is built from 14 residues. Trimming left V 1 base short and J 3 bases short, with 11 bases between. Germline V CDR1 and CDR2: GTSNPN, SVGIG (reference sequence). The CDR3 DNA follows: TGTGCCTGGAGTGGGGGAATTCTGACAGATACGCAGTATTTT. Translated: CAWSGGILTDTQYF.

The chain links TRBV5-1 to TRBJ2-7; D call uncertain. The germline V gene encodes CDR1 SGHRS and CDR2 YFSETQ. The CDR3 is made up of 15 amino acids. Between the trimmed V and J ends, which lost 4 bases and 0 bases, there was a span of 14 bases. The CDR3 bases are TGCGCCAGCAGCATGGCGGTTGCAGCCTCCTACGAGCAGTACTTC. As protein: CASSMAVAASYEQYF.

A note on this clone: Other DNA sequences in this specimen translate into the identical CDR3. The V gene is TRBV7-2, the J gene TRBJ2-3; 9 positions agree with TRBD1. This CDR3 contains 14 residues. The V gene end was trimmed by 3 bases and the J gene end by 4 bases; junction bases not matched to a gene: 2. Germline CDR1 is SGHTA and CDR2 is FQGNSA. DNA of the CDR3: TGTGCCAGCAGCTTTGGACAGGGGTCAGATACGCAGTATTTT. Protein product: CASSFGQGSDTQYF.

The rearrangement joins TRBV6-5 to TRBJ2-3, with 7 positions matching TRBD1. V lost 4 bases, J lost 6 bases, and 7 bases stayed unmatched. The CDR3 is 14 amino acids. CDR1 MNHEY and CDR2 SVGAGI come from the germline V gene. The CDR3 reads CASSFDRASDTQYF. In DNA, the CDR3 is TGTGCCAGCAGTTTCGACAGGGCGTCGGATACGCAGTATTTT.

This clone was observed a few times. The chain employs TRBV29-1 and TRBJ1-5, with D hard to call. Between the trimmed V and J ends, which lost 6 bases and 0 bases, there was a span of 9 bases. The CDR3 is 13 residues long. CDR1 is SQVTM, CDR2 ANQGSEA, per germline. CDR3 amino acids: CSVKGGSNQPQHF. In nucleotides, the CDR3 is TGCAGCGTGAAGGGCGGTAGCAATCAGCCCCAGCATTTT.

This chain joins TRBV11-2 and TRBJ2-7, with 7 bases lining up with TRBD1. Unmatched junction bases numbered 6, after V lost 6 bases and J lost 1 base. This CDR3 has 14 amino acids. Germline V CDR1 and CDR2: SGHAT, FQNNGV. DNA of the CDR3: TGTGCCAGCAGGTCCGGACAGGAGTCCTACGAGCAGTACTTC. It codes for CASRSGQESYEQYF.

This rearrangement joins TRBV25-1 to TRBJ1-5; D is uncertain. The V and J ends lost 4 bases and 7 bases respectively, with 8 bases between them. Germline V gene data show CDR1 as MGHDK and CDR2 as SYGVNS. The CDR3 extends over 12 amino acids. CDR3 sequence reads: CASSGDNQPQHF. CDR3 DNA sequence: TGTGCCAGCAGTGGCGACAACCAGCCCCAGCATTTT. Supplemented by reference TRBV25-1 and TRBJ1-5, the full variable domain reads EADIYQTPRYLVIGTGKKITLECSQTMGHDKMYWYQQDPGMELHLIHYSYGVNSTEKGDLSSESTVSRIRTEHFPLTLESARPSHTSQYLCASSGDNQPQHFGDGTRLSIL.

The rearrangement uses TRBV6-1 and TRBJ2-5, with D possibly being TRBD1 (5 bases). Per germline, CDR1 MNHNS and CDR2 SASEGT. The CDR3 runs to 13 residues. Between the trimmed V and J ends, which lost 11 bases and 0 bases, there was a span of 13 bases. CDR3: CAAGHRDQETQYF. The DNA for the CDR3 is TGTGCCGCAGGGCACAGAGACCAAGAGACCCAGTACTTC.

This clone was seen more than once but under ten times. This sequence joins TRBV18 and TRBJ2-3; possibly TRBD1 for D (5 bases). This CDR3 contains 14 residues. Germline V gives CDR1 KGHSH, CDR2 LQKENI. V gave up 3 bases and J gave up 4 bases, with 11 bases separating them. CDR3 amino acids: CASSPRQSPDTQYF. Written as DNA, the CDR3 is TGTGCCAGCTCACCCCGACAGTCTCCAGATACGCAGTATTTT. Full variable domain (rest looked up from reference TRBV18 and TRBJ2-3): NAGVMQNPRHLVRRRGQEARLRCSPMKGHSHVYWYRQLPEEGLKFMVYLQKENIIDESGMPKERFSAEFPKEGPSILRIQQVVRGDSAAYFCASSPRQSPDTQYFGPGTRLTVL.

This clone was detected only a few times. V gene TRBV19 combines with J gene TRBJ1-4, with no clear D. Germline CDR1 LNHDA, CDR2 SQIVND (reference sequence). This CDR3 is built from 16 residues. The V and J ends lost 3 bases and 5 bases respectively, with 16 bases between them. In nucleotides, the CDR3 is TGTGCCAGTAGTATTAACACGGGCGTACTCAATGAAAAACTGTTTTTT. Amino acids: CASSINTGVLNEKLFF.

The chain links TRBV7-9 to TRBJ2-1; 7 bases line up with TRBD2. Trimming cost V 1 base and J 9 bases; bases outside gene matches: 3. The CDR3 length is 13 residues. CDR1 and CDR2 from the germline V gene are SEHNR and FQNEAQ (reference sequence). CDR3 residues: CASSLGDYGEQFF. Written as DNA, the CDR3 is TGTGCCAGCAGCTTAGGGGACTACGGTGAGCAGTTCTTC.

The chain links TRBV5-4 to TRBJ2-1; 7 positions match TRBD1. The germline gives CDR1 SGHNT, CDR2 YYREEE (reference sequence). V dropped 5 bases and J dropped 0; count of bases not matched to a gene: 8. The CDR3 sequence is 16 residues long. The CDR3 coding sequence is TGTGCCAGCAGACTATACAGGGGAAGCTCCTACAATGAGCAGTTCTTC. The encoded protein is CASRLYRGSSYNEQFF. Looking up the rest from reference TRBV5-4 and TRBJ2-1 gives the full variable domain: ETGVTQSPTHLIKTRGQQVTLRCSSQSGHNTVSWYQQALGQGPQFIFQYYREEENGRGNFPPRFSGLQFPNYSSELNVNALELDDSALYLCASRLYRGSSYNEQFFGPGTRLTVL.